This T cell receptor beta chain came from a study of blood T cell repertoires in COVID-19. As originally analysed: Scientists estimated how many nucleated cells there were by amplifying reference gene primers. Measured with immunoSEQ multiplex PCR; TCRdb has only the in-frame clones, and not every one. V and J calls plus clone size are reproduced from that table; the DNA served to infer D and trimming. The data contain approximately 400,000 clones, 83% of them singletons. Germline loops: CDR1 LNHNV, CDR2 YYDKDF (reference sequence). V lost 0 bases to trimming and J lost 7 bases; unmatched junction nucleotides: 2. The CDR3 runs to 13 residues.

The J gene is TRBJ2-7, the V gene TRBV15, with 8 bases lining up with TRBD1. Sequenced: PBMCs or T cells enriched from blood (not recorded which). The TCR originated in a woman in her fifties or sixties who had recovered from COVID-19. The CDR3 coding sequence is TGTGCCACCAGCAGAGATACAGGGGGAGAGCAGTACTTC. This sequence encodes CATSRDTGGEQYF.